This is a list of T cell receptor beta chains from one sample in a study of T cells after yellow fever vaccination. One entry per CDR3 protein, called by TCRdb with MiXCR from the 5' RACE reads. The profile covers about 630,000 distinct CDR3 sequences, with 12% appearing a single time and under 15% taken by the ten largest. Sequences were derived from PBMCs, sampled on the day of the yellow fever booster vaccination. Every receptor here comes from a man younger than 45 who received the YFV17D yellow fever vaccine. Both conserved end residues are part of each CDR3. D genes are given only for firm matches. Only some rows state a clone size, as once, few, many or a class for expanded clones.

d_call,clone_size,v_call,j_call,cdr3_aa,cdr3_nt
TRBD2,few,TRBV7-2,TRBJ2-5,CASSTPGLAGGFETQYF,TGTGCCAGCAGCACACCAGGACTAGCGGGAGGGTTTGAGACCCAGTACTTC
TRBD1,.,TRBV12-3/TRBV12-4,TRBJ2-7,CASSLRDRGTYEQYF,TGTGCCAGCAGCCTCAGGGACAGGGGGACCTACGAGCAGTACTTC
.,many,TRBV29-1,TRBJ1-1,CSVAPGTSTEAFF,TGCAGCGTTGCACCTGGGACCTCCACTGAAGCTTTCTTT
.,.,TRBV28,TRBJ2-5,CASSSDPQETQYF,TGTGCCAGCAGTTCCGATCCTCAAGAGACCCAGTACTTC
TRBD2,few,TRBV4-3,TRBJ2-1,CASSQLEREANNEQFF,TGCGCCAGCAGCCAATTGGAGCGGGAGGCCAATAATGAGCAGTTCTTC
TRBD2,few,TRBV7-8,TRBJ2-3,CASSLGASGGTDTQYF,TGTGCCAGCAGCTTAGGGGCTAGCGGGGGCACAGATACGCAGTATTTT
.,.,TRBV30,TRBJ2-7,CAWTLSPGEGWEQYF,TGTGCCTGGACTCTAAGTCCAGGGGAAGGATGGGAGCAGTACTTC
TRBD1,.,TRBV6-2/TRBV6-3,TRBJ2-2,CASRKDRVSVGELFF,TGTGCCAGCAGGAAGGACAGGGTATCCGTCGGGGAGCTGTTTTTT
TRBD2,.,TRBV9,TRBJ2-5,CASSVDSPEETSGQETQYF,TGTGCCAGCAGCGTAGATAGCCCTGAGGAGACTAGCGGTCAAGAGACCCAGTACTTC
.,.,TRBV7-2,TRBJ2-6,CASSKDSSGANVLTF,TGTGCCAGCAGCAAAGATTCCTCTGGGGCCAACGTCCTGACTTTC
.,.,TRBV6-2/TRBV6-3,TRBJ2-7,CASSRNMIDEQYF,TGTGCCAGCAGCCGAAACATGATCGACGAGCAGTACTTC
TRBD1,few,TRBV28,TRBJ1-5,CASSSIWFLTGDNNQPQHF,TGTGCCAGCAGTTCAATATGGTTTTTGACAGGGGATAACAATCAGCCCCAGCATTTT
.,.,TRBV12-3/TRBV12-4,TRBJ2-7,CASSFGPGRAAIEQYF,TGTGCCAGCAGTTTCGGCCCCGGCAGAGCGGCGATCGAGCAGTACTTC
TRBD1,.,TRBV20-1,TRBJ1-1,CSLDRGRNTEAFF,TGCAGCCTCGACAGGGGGAGGAACACTGAAGCTTTCTTT
.,few,TRBV7-2,TRBJ1-1,CASSPWGGRWGSEAFF,TGTGCCAGCAGCCCGTGGGGGGGGAGGTGGGGGTCTGAAGCTTTCTTT
.,few,TRBV5-1,TRBJ2-3,CASSLSVEPTDTQYF,TGCGCCAGCAGCCTAAGCGTGGAACCTACAGATACGCAGTATTTT
.,few,TRBV27,TRBJ2-3,CASKEQTSTDTQYF,TGTGCCAGCAAGGAGCAAACGAGCACAGATACGCAGTATTTT
.,.,TRBV27,TRBJ2-7,CASSLTGFSYEQYF,TGTGCCAGCAGCCTTACGGGTTTCTCCTACGAGCAGTACTTC
TRBD1,many,TRBV12-3/TRBV12-4,TRBJ2-5,CASGQGIKETQYF,TGTGCCAGCGGACAGGGGATCAAAGAGACCCAGTACTTC
TRBD1,few,TRBV7-9,TRBJ1-1,CASSETGPAKGTEAFF,TGTGCCAGCAGTGAGACAGGGCCCGCGAAGGGCACTGAAGCTTTCTTT
.,.,TRBV6-2/TRBV6-3,TRBJ2-7,CASSPKWGVFHEQYF,TGTGCCAGCAGCCCTAAATGGGGCGTTTTCCACGAGCAGTACTTC
.,.,TRBV7-9,TRBJ2-7,CASSLGDVLTYEQYF,TGTGCCAGCAGCTTAGGGGATGTTTTAACCTACGAGCAGTACTTC
TRBD2,.,TRBV5-1,TRBJ2-3,CASSFSGRGADTQYF,TGCGCCAGCAGCTTTAGCGGGAGGGGAGCAGATACGCAGTATTTT
.,few,TRBV12-3/TRBV12-4,TRBJ1-4,CASSSSQDGEKLFF,TGTGCCAGCAGTTCGAGTCAAGACGGTGAAAAACTGTTTTTT
.,.,TRBV6-2/TRBV6-3,TRBJ2-1,CASNRDGTRTYNEQFF,TGTGCCAGCAATCGGGACGGGACACGTACCTACAATGAGCAGTTCTTC
TRBD1,.,TRBV27,TRBJ2-2,CASSAQPGQGSGELFF,TGTGCCAGCAGTGCCCAACCGGGACAGGGGTCCGGGGAGCTGTTTTTT
.,few,TRBV10-3,TRBJ2-5,CAISESAGVGETQYF,TGTGCCATCAGTGAGTCGGCAGGAGTGGGAGAGACCCAGTACTTC
.,.,TRBV6-1,TRBJ2-2,CASSDRAHRISSGELFF,TGTGCCAGCAGCGACCGGGCGCACAGGATATCCTCCGGGGAGCTGTTTTTT
.,few,TRBV11-2,TRBJ1-2,CASSLGFNGYTF,TGTGCCAGCAGCTTAGGCTTCAATGGCTACACCTTC
TRBD2,.,TRBV9,TRBJ2-1,CASSASGRRYEQFF,TGTGCCAGCAGCGCTAGCGGGAGGCGATATGAGCAGTTCTTC
.,.,TRBV5-1,TRBJ1-6,CASSLDSQFNSPLHF,TGCGCCAGCAGCTTGGATAGCCAGTTTAATTCACCCCTCCACTTT
TRBD2,few,TRBV4-3,TRBJ2-3,CASSQGNGGASTDTQYF,TGCGCCAGCAGCCAAGGAAACGGGGGGGCTAGCACAGATACGCAGTATTTT
TRBD2,many,TRBV20-1,TRBJ2-1,CSARGGGSYNEQFF,TGCAGTGCTAGAGGCGGGGGGTCCTACAATGAGCAGTTCTTC
.,.,TRBV21-1,TRBJ1-3,CASSKTPLRSSGNTIYF,TGTGCCAGCAGCAAAACGCCCTTGAGGAGCTCTGGAAACACCATATATTTT
.,.,TRBV5-1,TRBJ2-5,CASSLEGPETQYF,TGCGCCAGCAGCTTGGAAGGGCCAGAGACCCAGTACTTC
TRBD1,few,TRBV9,TRBJ1-4,CASSPSLAGGNEKLFF,TGTGCCAGCAGCCCTTCGTTGGCAGGGGGTAATGAAAAACTGTTTTTT
.,many,TRBV5-8,TRBJ1-3,CASSVQVGTIYF,TGTGCCAGCAGCGTTCAGGTCGGCACCATATATTTT
.,few,TRBV7-2,TRBJ2-7,CASSRTVHEQYF,TGTGCCAGCAGCCGGACAGTCCACGAGCAGTACTTC
.,many,TRBV18,TRBJ2-5,CASSPLTGETQYF,TGTGCCAGCTCACCACTAACCGGAGAGACCCAGTACTTC
TRBD2,few,TRBV6-5,TRBJ2-2,CASSYSTSGVAGELFF,TGTGCCAGCAGTTACTCAACTAGCGGGGTCGCCGGGGAGCTGTTTTTT
TRBD2,.,TRBV6-1,TRBJ2-7,CASTVSGSLSHEQYF,TGTGCCAGCACCGTTAGCGGGAGTCTCAGCCACGAGCAGTACTTC
.,.,TRBV6-5,TRBJ2-5,CASSYSQGSQETQYF,TGTGCCAGCAGTTACTCACAGGGCTCCCAAGAGACCCAGTACTTC
.,few,TRBV30,TRBJ2-7,CAWSVPGRPGYEQYF,TGTGCCTGGAGTGTACCGGGCCGCCCCGGCTACGAGCAGTACTTC
.,few,TRBV18,TRBJ2-7,CASSPRAAVGEQYF,TGTGCCAGCTCACCAAGAGCGGCAGTCGGCGAGCAGTACTTC
.,.,TRBV20-1,TRBJ1-2,CSATLDSYGYTF,TGCAGTGCCACCCTGGACAGCTATGGCTACACCTTC
TRBD2,.,TRBV20-1,TRBJ2-5,CSVPRGSGRRGTQYF,TGCAGTGTCCCCCGAGGGAGCGGGAGGCGCGGGACCCAGTACTTC
.,.,TRBV11-2,TRBJ1-1,CASSPVGVLAEAFF,TGTGCCAGCAGCCCAGTAGGGGTCTTGGCTGAAGCTTTCTTT
.,few,TRBV5-1,TRBJ2-3,CASSLSVPDTQYF,TGCGCCAGCAGCTTGAGCGTTCCCGATACGCAGTATTTT
.,few,TRBV30,TRBJ2-3,CAWGEASMAAQYF,TGTGCCTGGGGGGAGGCTAGTATGGCCGCGCAGTATTTT
.,many,TRBV14,TRBJ2-3,CASSPLGHSDHGTQYF,TGTGCCAGCAGCCCCCTTGGGCACAGTGACCATGGTACGCAGTATTTT
TRBD1,few,TRBV3-1,TRBJ2-7,CASQFWDRDEQYF,TGTGCCAGCCAGTTTTGGGACAGAGACGAGCAGTACTTC
TRBD1,.,TRBV19,TRBJ1-2,CASSIDVGQGYGYTF,TGTGCCAGTAGTATAGATGTGGGACAGGGTTATGGCTACACCTTC
.,few,TRBV5-6,TRBJ2-1,CASSLERPPDSF,TGTGCCAGCAGCTTGGAACGGCCCCCCGATTCCTTC
TRBD2,few,TRBV3-1,TRBJ2-1,CASSLKTSGAYNEQFF,TGTGCCAGCAGCCTCAAGACTAGCGGGGCTTACAATGAGCAGTTCTTC
.,.,TRBV7-9,TRBJ2-6,CASSWREAGANVLTF,TGTGCCAGCAGCTGGAGGGAGGCTGGGGCCAACGTCCTGACTTTC
TRBD2,few,TRBV15,TRBJ2-7,CATSKIGTSVSYEQYF,TGTGCCACCAGCAAGATCGGGACTAGCGTTTCCTACGAGCAGTACTTC
.,.,TRBV20-1,TRBJ2-7,CSASWAGDSYEQYF,TGCAGTGCTAGTTGGGCAGGGGATTCCTACGAGCAGTACTTC
.,many,TRBV5-1,TRBJ2-1,CASSLSGDEQFF,TGCGCCAGCAGCTTGTCTGGGGATGAGCAGTTCTTC